Below are 14 T cell receptor beta chains sequenced from a single sample in a study of blood T cell repertoires in COVID-19. Produced via immunoSEQ multiplex PCR; TCRdb's table is partial and in-frame only. This table has around 200,000 clones, over 70% appearing once. The sequencing sample was made of peripheral blood. These receptors came from a woman in her 50s with acute or convalescent COVID-19.

This clone has just one count. The chain joins TRBV29-1 to TRBJ1-1; TRBD1 matches at 7 bases. The length of the CDR3 is 12 residues. CDR1 is SQVTM and CDR2 is ANQGSEA in the germline V gene. The J segment lost 3 bases and the V segment lost 4 bases, leaving 2 bases of the junction unmatched. CDR3 region: CSVGQGDTEAFF. As DNA, the CDR3 is TGCAGCGTTGGGCAGGGGGACACTGAAGCTTTCTTT.

The chain recombines TRBV11-3 with TRBJ2-2; no clear D. Trimming took 0 bases from V and 9 from J, leaving 8 bases between them. CDR1 is SGHNT and CDR2 is YENEEA in the germline V gene. This CDR3 region has 13 residues. CDR3 DNA sequence: TGTGCCAGCAGCTTAGACGAAGACAGGGAGCTGTTTTTT. Translating it yields CASSLDEDRELFF.

The V gene is TRBV14, the J gene TRBJ2-4; 9 nucleotides line up with TRBD1. Germline V gene data show CDR1 as SGHDN and CDR2 as FVKESK. The CDR3 consists of 12 residues. Losses at the gene ends were 4 bases for V and 8 bases for J; bases not matched to a gene: 0. In DNA, the CDR3 is TGTGCCAGCAGCCGGACAGGGGACATTCAGTACTTC. Its translation: CASSRTGDIQYF.

The chain has TRBV30 and TRBJ2-5; 8 bases are shared with TRBD2. This CDR3 has 15 residues. Per germline, CDR1 GTSNPN and CDR2 SVGIG (reference sequence). V lost 0 bases to trimming and J lost 0 bases; unmatched junction nucleotides: 3. Here the CDR3 DNA reads TGTGCCTGGAGTGTACGGGGGGGAAACCAAGAGACCCAGTACTTC. Its protein is CAWSVRGGNQETQYF.

The V and J genes are TRBV19 and TRBJ2-7; D is ambiguous. Trimming shortened V by 3 bases and J by 5 bases, and 17 bases separated the two germline ends. The length of the CDR3 is 15 residues. Looked up from germline, CDR1 is LNHDA and CDR2 is SQIVND (reference sequence). CDR3 sequence (DNA): TGTGCCAGTAGTATCCTATTTAGCAACCGACACGAGCAGTACTTC. It translates to CASSILFSNRHEQYF. Full variable domain (missing parts from reference TRBV19 and TRBJ2-7): DGGITQSPKYLFRKEGQNVTLSCEQNLNHDAMYWYRQDPGQGLRLIYYSQIVNDFQKGDIAEGYSVSREKKESFPLTVTSAQKNPTAFYLCASSILFSNRHEQYFGPGTRLTVT.

The V and J genes are TRBV10-3 and TRBJ1-1; the D gene is possibly TRBD1 (5 bases). V was trimmed by 11 bases and J by 2 bases, leaving 15 bases between them. This CDR3 region has 13 residues. Germline V lookup: CDR1 ENHRY, CDR2 SYGVKD. The CDR3, as DNA: TGTGCCTCCCGGGGAGGGGCAAACACTGAAGCTTTCTTT. Encoded protein: CASRGGANTEAFF.

This sequence joins TRBV5-5 and TRBJ2-3, with 10 bases that match TRBD1. The CDR3 is made up of 14 amino acids. V dropped 6 bases and J dropped 6; count of bases not matched to a gene: 7. The germline gives CDR1 SGHKS, CDR2 YYEKEE (reference sequence). CDR3 DNA: TGTGCCAGCACCCTGACAGGGGGCATGGATACGCAGTATTTT. Its translation is CASTLTGGMDTQYF.

The chain combines TRBV9 with TRBJ2-3, with TRBD2 identical over 7 bases. Per the germline V gene, CDR1 is SGDLS and CDR2 is YYNGEE. J gave up 5 bases and V 2 bases, and 8 bases lay outside the gene matches. The CDR3 loop spans 15 amino acids. In nucleotides, the CDR3 is TGTGCCAGCAGCGTCTTGAGCGGGACCAAAGATACGCAGTATTTT. It codes for CASSVLSGTKDTQYF.

This clone has only one observation. The gene calls are TRBV6-5 and TRBJ1-1, with 7 bases aligning to TRBD1. The CDR3 extends over 14 amino acids. V shed 2 bases and J 5 bases; nucleotides not matched to a gene: 5. CDR1 is MNHEY and CDR2 is SVGAGI in the germline V gene. CDR3: CASSYDQTGTEAFF. The CDR3 DNA follows: TGTGCCAGCAGTTACGACCAGACAGGGACTGAAGCTTTCTTT.

This chain connects TRBV23-1 to TRBJ2-7; TRBD1 matches 8 bases. TRBV23-1 is recorded as an ORF, its role being uncertain. After removal of 0 bases from V and 3 bases from J, the junction contained 1 base not matched to a gene. The CDR3 has 14 residues. CDR3 residues: CASSQSGQDYEQYF. CDR3 in DNA: TGCGCCAGCAGTCAATCGGGACAGGACTACGAGCAGTACTTC.

V and J are TRBV5-6 and TRBJ2-1; 10 nucleotides line up with TRBD2. V trimming: 3 bases; J trimming: 8 bases; junction bases outside the gene matches: 11. The CDR3 loop spans 16 amino acids. Germline V gene lookup returns CDR1 SGHDT and CDR2 YYEEEE. This CDR3 reads CASSSEASGSMYEQFF. Here the CDR3 DNA reads TGTGCCAGCAGCTCGGAAGCTAGCGGGAGTATGTATGAGCAGTTCTTC.

The rearrangement joins TRBV24-1 to TRBJ1-2, with unresolved D. Between the trimmed V and J ends, which lost 5 bases and 7 bases, there was a span of 19 bases. Germline CDR1 is KGHDR and CDR2 is SFDVKD. The CDR3 is made up of 15 amino acids. CDR3 protein: CATSVGTAQSPGYTF. CDR3 DNA sequence: TGTGCCACCAGTGTCGGTACAGCCCAAAGCCCTGGCTACACCTTC.

The chain joins TRBV5-1 to TRBJ2-1; 15 bases are a match to TRBD2. V trimming: 4 bases; J trimming: 7 bases; junction bases outside the gene matches: 18. CDR1 is SGHRS, CDR2 YFSETQ, per germline. The CDR3 totals 20 residues. In nucleotides, the CDR3 is TGCGCCAGCAGCCCTCGAACGGGACTAGCGGGAGGCCTGACATGGAATGAGCAGTTCTTC. This sequence encodes CASSPRTGLAGGLTWNEQFF.

For the CDR3, the DNA is TGTGCCAGTAGTACAACCGGGACAGGGACCAACGAGCAGTACTTC. This encodes CASSTTGTGTNEQYF. V usage is TRBV19 and J usage is TRBJ2-7; 9 positions agree with TRBD1. Per germline, CDR1 LNHDA and CDR2 SQIVND (reference sequence). This CDR3 is 15 amino acids long. J lost 5 bases, V lost 4 bases, and 9 bases had no gene match.